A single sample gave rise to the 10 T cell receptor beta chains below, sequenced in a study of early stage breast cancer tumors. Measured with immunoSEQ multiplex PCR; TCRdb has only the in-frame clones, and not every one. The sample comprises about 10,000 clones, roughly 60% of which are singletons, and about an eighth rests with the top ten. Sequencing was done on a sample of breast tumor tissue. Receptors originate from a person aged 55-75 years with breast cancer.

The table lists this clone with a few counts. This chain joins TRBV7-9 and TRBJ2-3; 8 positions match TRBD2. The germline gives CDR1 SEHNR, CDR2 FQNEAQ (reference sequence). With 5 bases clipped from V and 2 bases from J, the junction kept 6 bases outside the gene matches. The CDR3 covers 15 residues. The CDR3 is CASSPGLAHTDTQYF. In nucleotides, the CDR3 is TGTGCCAGCAGCCCAGGACTAGCCCACACAGATACGCAGTATTTT. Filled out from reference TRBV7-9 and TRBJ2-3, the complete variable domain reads DTGVSQNPRHKITKRGQNVTFRCDPISEHNRLYWYRQTLGQGPEFLTYFQNEAQLEKSRLLSDRFSAERPKGSFSTLEIQRTEQGDSAMYLCASSPGLAHTDTQYFGPGTRLTVL.

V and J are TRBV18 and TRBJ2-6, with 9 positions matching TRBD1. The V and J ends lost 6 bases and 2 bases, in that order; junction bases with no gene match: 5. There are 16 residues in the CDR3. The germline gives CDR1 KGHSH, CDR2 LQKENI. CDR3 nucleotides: TGTGCCAGCTCCGAACAGGGGGCTGCTGGGGCCAACGTCCTGACTTTC. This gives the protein CASSEQGAAGANVLTF.

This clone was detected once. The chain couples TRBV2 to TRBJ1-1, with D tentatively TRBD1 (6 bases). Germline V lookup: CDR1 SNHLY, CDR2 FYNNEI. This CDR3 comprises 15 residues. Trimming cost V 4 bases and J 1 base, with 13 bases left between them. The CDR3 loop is CASSGQAGRNTEAFF. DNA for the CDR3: TGTGCCAGCAGTGGACAGGCAGGGAGGAACACTGAAGCTTTCTTT. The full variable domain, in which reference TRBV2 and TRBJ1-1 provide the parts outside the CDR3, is EPEVTQTPSHQVTQMGQEVILRCVPISNHLYFYWYRQILGQKVEFLVSFYNNEISEKSEIFDDQFSVERPDGSNFTLKIRSTKLEDSAMYFCASSGQAGRNTEAFFGQGTRLTVV.

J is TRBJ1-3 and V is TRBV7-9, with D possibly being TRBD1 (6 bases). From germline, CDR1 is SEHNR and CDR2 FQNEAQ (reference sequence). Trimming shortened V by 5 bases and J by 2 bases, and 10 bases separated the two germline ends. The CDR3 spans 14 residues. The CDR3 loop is CASSRGGTGNTIYF. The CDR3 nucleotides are TGTGCCAGCAGCCGGGGGGGCACTGGAAACACCATATATTTT.

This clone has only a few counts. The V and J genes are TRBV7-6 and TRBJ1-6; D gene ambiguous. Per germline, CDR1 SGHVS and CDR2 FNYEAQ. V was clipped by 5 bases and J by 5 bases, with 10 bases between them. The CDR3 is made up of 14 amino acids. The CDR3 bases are TGTGCCAGCAGCCGGCACAGAGATAATTCACCCCTCCACTTT. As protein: CASSRHRDNSPLHF.

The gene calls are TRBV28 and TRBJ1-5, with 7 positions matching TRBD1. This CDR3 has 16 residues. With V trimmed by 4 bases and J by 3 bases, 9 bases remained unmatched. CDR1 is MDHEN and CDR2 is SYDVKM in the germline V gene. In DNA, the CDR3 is TGTGCCAGCAGTTCCCCCGGGACAGCCTACAATCAGCCCCAGCATTTT. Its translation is CASSSPGTAYNQPQHF.

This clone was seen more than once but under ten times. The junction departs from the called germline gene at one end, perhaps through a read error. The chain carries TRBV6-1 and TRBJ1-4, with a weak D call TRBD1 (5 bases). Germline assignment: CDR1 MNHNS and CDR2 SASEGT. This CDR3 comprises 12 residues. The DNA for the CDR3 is TGTGCCAGCAGTTTGCTTCGGGGGAAACTTTTTTTT. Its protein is CASSLLRGKLFF.

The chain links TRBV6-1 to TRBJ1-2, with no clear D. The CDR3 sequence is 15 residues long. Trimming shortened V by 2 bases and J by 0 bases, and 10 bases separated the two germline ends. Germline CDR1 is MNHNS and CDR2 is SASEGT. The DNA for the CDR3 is TGTGCCAGCAGTGAAATGGCGGGAGCTAACTATGGCTACACCTTC. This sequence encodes CASSEMAGANYGYTF.

The CDR3 is CASSRTGDRNTGELFF. The CDR3 DNA is TGCGCCAGCAGCCGGACCGGAGACCGAAACACCGGGGAGCTGTTTTTT. The chain links TRBV5-1 to TRBJ2-2; D is unclear. Trimming removed 4 bases from V and 2 bases from J, with 15 bases in between. The CDR3 contains 16 residues. Germline V gene data show CDR1 as SGHRS and CDR2 as YFSETQ.

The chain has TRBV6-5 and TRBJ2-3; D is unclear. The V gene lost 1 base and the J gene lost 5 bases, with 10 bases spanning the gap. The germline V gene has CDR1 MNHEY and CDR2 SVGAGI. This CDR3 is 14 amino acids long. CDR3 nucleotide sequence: TGTGCCAGCAGTTACTTCGGGTCCGGAGATACGCAGTATTTT. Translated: CASSYFGSGDTQYF.